Sequencing of this T cell receptor (beta chain) was carried out in a study of cytomegalovirus exposure and HLA in healthy donors (dated by TCRdb to the late 2010s). A note on the overall study: An earlier analysis of several hundred of the donors reported under 300 Gb of sequence data and 117 million unique TCR beta sequences obtained from roughly 170 million T cells. The later analysis used no new phenotypic data to find candidate immune exposures, relying instead on TCR beta sequences and their occurrence across donors. To predict cytomegalovirus infection status, the study brought together high-throughput TCR immunosequencing, statistical association of individual TCRs with disease status, and machine learning. Donor age, sex, ethnicity and CMV serostatus were compiled together with the repertoire data. All discovery cohort repertoires had been generated on a single sequencing platform. The study profiled the T cell repertoires of under 700 subjects by immunosequencing and related them to cytomegalovirus serostatus. In a later analysis, previously published TCR beta repertoires from 666 donors were re-analyzed and high-resolution HLA genotyping was added so that TCR occurrence patterns could be studied. In a later genetic analysis, genome-wide SNP genotypes for about three fifths of the roughly 670 donors were used, and that subset was treated as a discovery cohort. The study aimed to test whether cataloging public T cell receptors could reveal signatures of past pathogen exposure. In addition to the first cohort of 650 to 800 subjects, a separate validation cohort of 100 to 150 different subjects was used. Several DR-DQ haplotypes were treated as single units for association and clustering because of strong linkage in the cohort. Among about 410 genotyped donors of the cohort, an average of approximately 220,000 unique TCR beta nucleotide sequences was sequenced per donor, of which about 19% were non-productive. An early release covering more than 500 HLA-typed donors comprised about 300 gigabases of sequencing data and around 86 million unique TCR sequences. Both class I and class II loci were covered by HLA typing, at four-digit resolution. Typing coverage differed by locus: A, B, C, DRB1 and DQB1 were typed in about 629-640 donors, DQA1 in about 560, DPA1 in some 600, and DPB1 in just under 490. An earlier analysis of some 600 of the donors applied high-throughput TCR beta sequencing to assess whether each TCR beta V gene segment acted as functional or pseudogenic. Among the roughly 390 genotyped donors, around 81% belonged to the genetic ancestry cluster associated with self-reported Caucasian donors.

In total, approximately 610 healthy bone marrow donors made up the cohort. Cohort members were all nominally healthy when sampled, although unrecorded immune exposures were likely present. The donor tested CMV seropositive and was one of the 289 seropositive cohort members. Every donor gave a peripheral blood sample, and the peripheral blood mononuclear cells from that sample were used for TCR beta sequencing. The Qiagen DNeasy Blood Extraction Kit was used to extract genomic DNA from the blood cell samples. Relative to germline, V is missing 0 bases and J is missing 5 bases, with 6 bases of the junction outside any gene match. From a lookup of the germline V gene, CDR1 and CDR2 are SGHRS and YFSETQ. The CDR3 contains 15 residues, cysteine and phenylalanine counted. Only CDR3 DNA remains: 45 bases, in frame from the first base. Overall study outcomes, separate from this receptor: Because counts were too low, around 17 rarely observed V segments, including chromosome 9 orphons, were left out of the earlier analysis of 500 to 650 of the donors. A total of 150 to 200 TCR beta chains were listed by the study as associated with cytomegalovirus. CMV serostatus was the only immune exposure information available for the cohort. In a later analysis, HLA-associated TCR beta chains showed more clonal expansion and lower generation probabilities than non-associated chains that were equally common. In a later analysis, the rate of TCR association differed among HLA loci, with DRB1 alleles having the most associated TCRs and HLA-C alleles having the fewest. A later analysis found that most CMV-associated TCR beta chains appeared HLA-restricted, with HLA associations seemingly driven largely by CMV exposure. Linkage disequilibrium might explain the correlated functional status among segregating V segments, but an unknown experimental factor could not be ruled out. In vitro tests confirmed that three of the cytomegalovirus-associated TCR beta chains recognize cytomegalovirus antigens. At a false discovery rate of 0.05, a later analysis linked 15,000 to 20,000 TCR beta sequences to specific HLA alleles. Because some donors lacked HLA typing at each locus, the association tests relied only on the typed subset. A later analysis reported that several top co-occurrence clusters appeared linked to parvovirus B19, influenza, CMV and Epstein-Barr virus. Some IMGT-functional V segments, including TRBV6-2 and TRBV6-3, could not be distinguished by the 87-base-pair reads and were therefore excluded. The authors suggested that the approach could potentially be generalized to other disease states and immunological phenotypes. Cytomegalovirus status was reported to be diagnosed by the classifier with high specificity and sensitivity in both the original and validation cohorts. Only TCR beta chains were sequenced in this cohort, and the absence of alpha or paired-chain data limited detectable features. A cluster of highly shared sequence variants was judged likely to be a technical artifact of the sequencing pipeline. An association between a missense DCLRE1C variant and V-gene and J-gene trimming of TCR beta chains was found in a later genetic analysis and replicated in an independent cohort. Compared with the roughly 720-donor mean, donors in an Asian-associated ancestry cluster had fewer N-insertions in productive TCRs, according to a later genetic analysis. While some public TCRs were present in many individuals, most TCR sequences turned up only very rarely across donors. An earlier analysis of some 590 of the donors showed that most TCR beta V segments appeared in productive rearrangements either about 87% or about 30% of the time, which broadly matched IMGT annotations. Sequencing depth was assumed to be roughly uniform across donors in the presence/absence analyses, though that assumption may not hold. A further reported finding was that TCR beta sequences accurately predicted the HLA-A and HLA-B alleles for most subjects in the first cohort. Strong co-occurrence of HLA alleles, especially DR and DQ, made assigning TCR associations to individual alleles difficult.

Notes on this clone: This clone's antigen is unknown. Base quality data are lacking; no much larger clone is found one base away.

Receptor libraries were prepared by the immunoSEQ multiplex PCR assay. The multiplex PCR relied on a mix of 60 forward primers for TCR Vbeta segments and 13 reverse primers for TCR Jbeta segments. Amplification of the CDR3 region of rearranged TCR beta genes was performed with a multiplex PCR assay on genomic DNA. The amplified TCR beta libraries were sequenced on the Illumina HiSeq System as 87-base-pair reads. Turning to the authors' computational methods: A later analysis tallied around 80 million unique TCR beta chains across the 700 or so repertoires, and about 12 million of those chains were shared by two or more donors. Raw reads were error-corrected and collapsed into unique sequences by a nearest-neighbor algorithm in which closely related sequences were merged to remove PCR and sequencing errors. CDR3 sequences were aligned to IMGT reference sequences to assign V, D and J gene segments. For a sequence to be retained, at least a six-nucleotide match to both a V gene segment and a J gene segment was required. Rearrangements were called productive when the CDR3 lacked stop codons and stayed in frame with V and J; all others were non-productive. CDR3 was defined by IMGT convention, running from the second conserved V-encoded cysteine to the conserved J-encoded phenylalanine. In an earlier analysis of more than 550 of the donors, sequences lacking an unambiguous match to a single V gene segment were excluded. In an earlier analysis of 500 to 750 of the donors, V segments were called functional above 56.7% productive rearrangements and were called segregating when the between-donor standard deviation exceeded 5%. To diagnose cytomegalovirus status from the catalog of TCR beta chain sequences, a statistical classification framework was built. V and J gene assignment, in a later analysis, came from comparing TCR nucleotide sequences with IMGT/GENE-DB human TR gene sequences. Using the TCRdist pipeline, a later analysis assigned CDR3 sequences along with most-parsimonious VDJ recombination scenarios. In a later analysis, each TCR beta chain was defined by its CDR3 amino acid sequence together with its V-gene family, and reads lacking a unique V-gene family were excluded. To address suspected cross-contamination and a sequencing artifact, a later analysis removed over 500 highly shared, low-generation-probability nucleotide sequences. For each public chain, a later analysis derived a clonal expansion index from normalized ranks of inferred template counts within each repertoire. A later analysis computed generation probabilities with a VDJ recombination model fitted to out-of-frame rearrangements, and checked the results against IGoR. Hypergeometric tests were used in a later analysis to score TCR-TCR, TCR-HLA and TCR-CMV co-occurrence, with a repertoire-size bias correction applied to the TCR pairs. A later analysis estimated false discovery rates by permuting HLA or CMV assignments 20 times. In a later analysis, co-occurring TCRs were grouped using DBSCAN, and TCRdist sequence similarity was added for clustering within HLA-allele-positive subsets. Repertoires with fewer than 30,000 or more than 120,000 public chains were left out of co-occurrence clustering, as were four to six repertoires with anomalous nucleotide sharing. TCRdb re-hosts the immuneACCESS table, in-frame sequences only. Its copies lack some clones; in the studies checked, an unresolved V gene accounts for under half of them, and the cause for the rest is not known. Clone size and the V and J calls come from that table; the DNA yielded D and trimming. Counted in this sample were more than 95,000 clones; approximately 79% of them appeared once. Clones ranked in the top ten supply 15% to 20% of the sample.

The sample comprised PBMCs. This clonotype was sampled from a man aged 50-60 years in good health and CMV-seropositive. Recombination linked TRBV5-1 to TRBJ2-5, and TRBD1 aligns with 8 junction nucleotides. In nucleotide form, the sequence is TGCGCCAGCAGCTTGGGGCGGACAGGGATCGAGACCCAGTACTTC. It translates to CASSLGRTGIETQYF.